One TCR beta chain is described in this entry. The antigen it recognizes is unknown. Within one base of it there is no much larger clone, and no base qualities were kept. This sample stems from a study of T cell responses to AZD1222 COVID-19 vaccine (dated by TCRdb to about 2021). Looking at the study overall: TCR sequencing covered roughly 230 trial participants: roughly 200 given two doses of AZD1222 and around 25 given two doses of MenACWY control vaccine. Trial participants were enrolled into age subgroups of 18-55, 56-69 and 70-plus years, which contained about 150, 28 and 57 TCR-sequenced participants, respectively. Findings and caveats that apply to the study as a whole: No day 14 peak-response samples were available, so repertoires were characterized only after the peak T cell response. Conclusions about previously exposed vaccinees were limited because only a handful of AZD1222 recipients were SARS-CoV-2 seropositive at baseline. Most participants were white British and females outnumbered males, and the authors suggested that clonal diversity may have been underestimated. Epitopes outside the regions mutated in the B.1.351 and B.1.1.7 variants were reportedly recognized by nearly half of the unique spike-specific TCRs. The vaccine-associated CD4 TCRs covered the entire spike protein, and the dominant responses fell in regions 160-218 and 743-854. After two AZD1222 doses, spike-specific TCR breadth and depth were significantly higher than at day 0 and than in MenACWY recipients. The 56-69-year group was small, and its depth increase did not reach significance, likely because of low power.

The CDR3 runs 14 residues from the cysteine to the phenylalanine. The entry retains the CDR3 DNA only, 42 bases that are in frame from base 1. At the junction V is shortened by 2 bases and J by 3 bases; bases outside the gene matches: 1. Sequences ENHRY (CDR1) and SYGVKD (CDR2) are obtained from the germline V gene. The sample's time point label, in plain terms: baseline before first vaccination. The treatment or condition label, read with the paper, signifies: meningococcal conjugate vaccine given as trial control. Vaccinee samples came from UK trials COV001 and COV002, including a single-blind randomized controlled phase 2/3 trial of AZD1222 (ChAdOx1 nCoV-19) in healthy adults. Trial participant PBMC samples were collected at day 0 and day 28 after the second dose for TCRbeta chain sequencing. The CDR3 regions of human TCRbeta chains were analyzed by immunosequencing. Per the original workflow: Repertoire TCRs were matched against a reference library of SARS-CoV-2-specific TCRs generated with the MIRA antigen-specificity platform. Breadth was defined as the fraction of unique TCRs that were SARS-CoV-2-associated, and depth was defined as the fraction of total T cells that were SARS-CoV-2-associated. Using the MIRA data, every spike-specific TCR was mapped to the spike region that the TCR reacted to and assigned to either a CD4 or a CD8 class. Log10-transformed breadth and depth values were compared by one-way ANOVA with Sidak's multiple comparisons tests. The source is immuneACCESS, and TCRdb retained only in-frame sequences with V and J called. Part of the clones is not carried over; for the studies checked, unresolved V genes explain less than half of this, and the remainder is unexplained. V, J and clone size are taken as reported in that table, and D and trimming were inferred from the DNA itself. This sample lists 150,000 to 180,000 clones; roughly 90% were detected once. In total, the top ten clones hold about 5.1% of the sample.

This clonotype was sampled from an adult in good health. Rearrangement joined TRBV10-3 to TRBJ2-1, with 7 bases matching TRBD2. This material consisted of peripheral blood, taken on day 0 of MenACWY control vaccination. Here is the DNA: TGTGCCATCAGTGAGGCGGGGGACTACAATGAGCAGTTCTTC. Its translation is CAISEAGDYNEQFF.